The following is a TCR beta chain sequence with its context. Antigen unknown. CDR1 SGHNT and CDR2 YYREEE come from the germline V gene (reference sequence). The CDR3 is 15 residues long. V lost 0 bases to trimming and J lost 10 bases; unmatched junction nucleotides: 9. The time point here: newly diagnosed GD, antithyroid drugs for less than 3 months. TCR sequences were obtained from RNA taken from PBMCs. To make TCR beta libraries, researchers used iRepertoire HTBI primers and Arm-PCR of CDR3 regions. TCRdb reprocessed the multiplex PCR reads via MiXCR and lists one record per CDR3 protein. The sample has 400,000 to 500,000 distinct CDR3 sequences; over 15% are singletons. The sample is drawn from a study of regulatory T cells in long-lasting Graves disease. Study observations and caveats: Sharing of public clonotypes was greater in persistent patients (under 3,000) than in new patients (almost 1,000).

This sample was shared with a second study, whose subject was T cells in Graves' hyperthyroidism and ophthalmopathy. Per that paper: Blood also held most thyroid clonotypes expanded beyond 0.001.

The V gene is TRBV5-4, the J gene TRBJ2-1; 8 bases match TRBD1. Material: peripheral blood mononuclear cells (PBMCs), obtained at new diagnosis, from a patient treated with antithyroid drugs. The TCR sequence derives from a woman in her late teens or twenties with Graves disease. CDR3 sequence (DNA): TGTGCCAGCAGCTTGGACAGGGGGGTCGGCTACGAGCAGTTCTTC. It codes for CASSLDRGVGYEQFF.